These T cell receptor beta chains were read from a single sample in a study of lymphopenia after photon versus proton radiotherapy. Measured with immunoSEQ multiplex PCR; TCRdb has only the in-frame clones, and not every one. The data contain almost 30,000 clones, around 87% of them singletons. Specimen: peripheral blood, collected from a patient treated with proton-based radiotherapy. These receptors originate from a woman aged 55-70 years with cholangiocarcinoma. Some clones in this sample may be carry-over from other donors' samples. Each CDR3 is given without its conserved first and last residue.

v_call cdr3_aa
TRBV7-2 ASIGWNTDTQY
TRBV11-2 ASSPSKGLETQY
TRBV6-1 ASSDMGQGMYEQY
TRBV29-1 SVVFRGLTNTEAF
TRBV19 ASGLVAGSYEQF
TRBV6-5 ASRRGGAGEKLF
TRBV25-1 ASSIPGPTDTQY
TRBV5-5 ASSSPGVYEQY
TRBV18 ASSPPGGLTGELF
TRBV18 ASSPGAASGSWNEQY
TRBV13 ASSLAPSSYEQY
TRBV15 ATETGGDRGHHEQY
TRBV10-1 ASMDNSPLH
TRBV23-1 ASKGSSGNTIY
TRBV7-3 ASTQNPPYEQY
TRBV7-6 ASSSTAAGGTDTQY
TRBV30 AWSGTGGMGIAQF
TRBV6-5 ASSYSPGQTEAF
TRBV30 AWSVTSRGGQY
TRBV29-1 SVSGQADEKLF
TRBV20-1 SAHSGGKQY
TRBV14 ASSQQARADEKLF
TRBV18 ASSQSWTDEETQY
TRBV27 ASRGGTGGLQGYT
TRBV6-6 ASSRRGEDTQY
TRBV15 ATSQDRALGLNEQF
TRBV10-3 AISGSLVNEQF
TRBV6-5 ASSYGWTARSETQY